These 4 T cell receptor beta chains share one sample of origin, sequenced in a study of cytomegalovirus exposure and HLA in healthy donors. Primers for the PCR totalled 60 Vbeta and 13 Jbeta. The method was immunoSEQ multiplex PCR; TCRdb's version includes in-frame clones alone and lacks a portion of them. This table holds tens of thousands of clones, 63% found once. Sequencing input: PBMCs. The receptors were sampled from a woman under 40 in good health and CMV-seronegative.

The rearrangement joins TRBV5-1 to TRBJ2-5, with TRBD1 identical over 7 bases. The CDR3 is made up of 14 amino acids. J was trimmed by 1 base and V by 4 bases; bases with no gene match: 4. Germline CDR1 SGHRS, CDR2 YFSETQ. DNA for the CDR3: TGCGCCAGCAGCCCCGGGACAGCCCAAGAGACCCAGTACTTC. Translating gives CASSPGTAQETQYF.

The CDR3 DNA sequence: TGTGCCAGCGGCGATTCTCGGGACTCCCAGTTCTTC. The encoded protein is CASGDSRDSQFF. J is TRBJ2-1 and V is TRBV2, with D tentatively TRBD2 (6 bases). This CDR3 has 12 amino acids. CDR1 is SNHLY, CDR2 FYNNEI, per germline. The V end lost 8 bases, the J end lost 13 bases, and 18 bases lay between the germline ends.

This clone was detected once. This rearrangement joins TRBV11-3 to TRBJ1-2, with no clear D. The CDR3 is made up of 12 amino acids. Looked up from germline, CDR1 is SGHNT and CDR2 is YENEEA. With 5 bases removed from V and 2 bases from J, the gap between germline ends came to 6 bases. This CDR3 reads CASSDNNYGYTF. The CDR3 DNA reads as TGTGCCAGCAGCGACAACAACTATGGCTACACCTTC. Drawing the rest from reference TRBV11-3 and TRBJ1-2, the complete variable domain is EAGVVQSPRYKIIEKKQPVAFWCNPISGHNTLYWYLQNLGQGPELLIRYENEEAVDDSQLPKDRFSAERLKGVDSTLKIQPAELGDSAVYLCASSDNNYGYTFGSGTRLTVV.

This clone showed up just a few times. This chain connects TRBV2 to TRBJ2-3; D perhaps matches TRBD1 (5 bases). The germline V gene has CDR1 SNHLY and CDR2 FYNNEI. V was cut by 7 bases and J by 2 bases, with 10 bases left in between. CDR3 length: 13 amino acids. CDR3 sequence: CASKAGFTDTQYF. In DNA form, the CDR3 reads TGTGCCAGCAAGGCAGGGTTCACAGATACGCAGTATTTT.